In its sample, the clone carrying this TCR beta chain was seen once. Its target is not known. Per the germline V gene, CDR1 is LGHNT and CDR2 is FRNRAP. The CDR3 is 13 amino acids. Trimming left V 6 bases short and J 4 bases short, with 9 bases between. The sample comes from a study of OX40 agonist ivuxolimab in advanced cancers. On the study more broadly: Patient treatment consisted of intravenous ivuxolimab administration every 2 weeks at 0.01 to 10 mg/kg. The study reported partial responses in three patients: one hepatocellular carcinoma, two cutaneous melanoma. Study-wide results and caveats: Circulating CD4+ and CD8+ T cells showed clonal expansion by week 6 at 0.1 to 3.0 mg/kg.

TCRdb's table, derived via immunoSEQ multiplex PCR, lists solely in-frame clones and lacks some. This repertoire shows around 99,000 clones, around 93% found once; its top ten account for about 1.2%. The J gene is TRBJ2-2, the V gene TRBV12-5; TRBD1 might be the D (6 bases). This receptor was taken from an adult with an advanced solid tumor such as melanoma, head and neck, liver or kidney cancer. The sample consisted of CD4+ or CD8+ T cells sorted from blood, taken in a trial of the OX40 agonist ivuxolimab. DNA of the CDR3: TGTGCTAGTGGGGACAGACCCACCGGGGAGCTGTTTTTT. Amino acid sequence: CASGDRPTGELFF.